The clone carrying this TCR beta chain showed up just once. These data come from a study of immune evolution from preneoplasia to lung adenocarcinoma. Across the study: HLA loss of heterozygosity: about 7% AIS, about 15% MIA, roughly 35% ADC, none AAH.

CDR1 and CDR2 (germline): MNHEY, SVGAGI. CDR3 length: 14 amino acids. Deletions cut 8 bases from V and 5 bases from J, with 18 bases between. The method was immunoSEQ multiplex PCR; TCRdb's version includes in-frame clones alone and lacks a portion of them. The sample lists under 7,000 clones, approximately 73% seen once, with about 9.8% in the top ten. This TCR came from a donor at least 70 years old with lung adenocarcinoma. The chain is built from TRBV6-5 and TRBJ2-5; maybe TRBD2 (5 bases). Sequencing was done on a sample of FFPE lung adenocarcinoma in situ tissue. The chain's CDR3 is CASSPAGGEETQYF. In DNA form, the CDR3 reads TGTGCCAGCTCCCCAGCAGGAGGAGAGGAGACCCAGTACTTC.